This T cell receptor beta chain was sequenced in a study of beta chain features in type 1 diabetes. As to this clone: The target antigen is unknown.

Every donor had blood drawn once into heparin, approximately 0.11 L on average. Sorting based on CD45RO/CCR7/CD25/CD127/CD95/CD27 separated CD4+ naive, central memory, regulatory and stem cell-like memory cells. All of the isolated RNA was reverse transcribed, so expressed TCRB transcripts were sequenced. Sequencing of naive, central memory and regulatory T cell samples gave an average of approximately 3.3 million reads. Assay used: immunoSEQ multiplex PCR; TCRdb lists only in-frame clones, some missing. The sample lists 500,000 to 800,000 clones; 12% were seen once. Germline loops: CDR1 SGDLS, CDR2 YYNGEE. The CDR3 sequence is 17 residues long. The trim removed 2 bases at V and 0 bases at J, leaving 6 bases unmatched. The study's findings and limits: Fewer insertions but more deletions were seen at VDJ junctions in type 1 diabetes patients. In all four CD4+ subsets, TCRB CDR3 length was significantly, moderately reduced in type 1 diabetes.

The source material was naive CD4+ T cells from blood. The receptor's source is a man younger than 40 with type 1 diabetes. The chain combines TRBV9 with TRBJ2-2; 8 bases line up with TRBD2. CDR3 nucleotide sequence: TGTGCCAGCAGCGTGCGGGGGGCTCCACCGAACACCGGGGAGCTGTTTTTT. Amino acid sequence: CASSVRGAPPNTGELFF.